The sequence of this T cell receptor (beta chain) was determined in a study of cytomegalovirus exposure and HLA in healthy donors. Study findings and constraints: Reports indicated that the classifier achieved high specificity and sensitivity in diagnosing cytomegalovirus status.

13 Jbeta primers and 60 Vbeta primers were used for the PCR. The assay was immunoSEQ multiplex PCR, and TCRdb's table has in-frame clones only and misses some. The table shows 150,000 to 200,000 clones, with 75% to 85% occurring only once. Note on this clone: Its antigen is undetermined.

The CDR3 is 14 residues long. J gave up 4 bases and V 6 bases, and 6 bases lay outside the gene matches. The germline V gene has CDR1 SGHRS and CDR2 YFSETQ. The specimen sequenced was PBMCs. The chain is built from TRBV5-1 and TRBJ2-7, with TRBD2 matching 11 bases. This clonotype originated in a girl aged 5 to 17 in good health and CMV-seropositive. The DNA of the CDR3 is TGCGCCAGCAAAGTAGCGGGGGGGCGGTACGAGCAGTACTTC. It translates to CASKVAGGRYEQYF.